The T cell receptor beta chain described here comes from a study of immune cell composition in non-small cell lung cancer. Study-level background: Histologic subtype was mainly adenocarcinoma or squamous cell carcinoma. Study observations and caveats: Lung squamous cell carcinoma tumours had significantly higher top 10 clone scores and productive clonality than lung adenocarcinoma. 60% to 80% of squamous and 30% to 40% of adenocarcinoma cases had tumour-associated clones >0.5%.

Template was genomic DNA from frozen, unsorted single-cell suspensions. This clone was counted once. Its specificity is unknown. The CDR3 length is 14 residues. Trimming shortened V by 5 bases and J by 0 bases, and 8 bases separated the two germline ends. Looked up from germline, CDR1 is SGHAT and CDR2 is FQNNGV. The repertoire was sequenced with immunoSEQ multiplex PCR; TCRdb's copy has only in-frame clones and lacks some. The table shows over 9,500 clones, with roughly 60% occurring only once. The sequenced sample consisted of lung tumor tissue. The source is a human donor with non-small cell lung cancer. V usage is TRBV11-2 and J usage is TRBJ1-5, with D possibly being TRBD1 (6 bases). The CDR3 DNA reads TGTGCCAGCAGCACAGGGTTTAGCAATCAGCCCCAGCATTTT. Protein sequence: CASSTGFSNQPQHF.